A single sample is the source of the 29 T cell receptor beta chains below, sequenced in a study of T cell changes during pregnancy in multiple sclerosis. Produced via immunoSEQ multiplex PCR; TCRdb's table is partial and in-frame only. The sample consists of more than 45,000 clones, roughly 93% of them appearing once. The sample in question was CD8+ T cells from peripheral blood mononuclear cells, obtained in the second trimester of pregnancy. The receptors shown here come from a female donor with multiple sclerosis, enrolled in a pregnancy study.

The chain employs TRBV7-9 and TRBJ1-1; D perhaps matches TRBD1 (5 bases). V was cut by 7 bases and J by 4 bases, with 10 bases left in between. The CDR3 contains 12 residues. Germline V CDR1 and CDR2: SEHNR, FQNEAQ (reference sequence). CDR3 sequence (DNA): TGTGCCAGCAACCCAGGGCTCACTGAAGCTTTCTTT. It encodes CASNPGLTEAFF. The full variable domain, its missing parts supplied by reference TRBV7-9 and TRBJ1-1, is DTGVSQNPRHKITKRGQNVTFRCDPISEHNRLYWYRQTLGQGPEFLTYFQNEAQLEKSRLLSDRFSAERPKGSFSTLEIQRTEQGDSAMYLCASNPGLTEAFFGQGTRLTVV.

The chain is built from TRBV27 and TRBJ2-7, with TRBD2 matching 11 bases. The germline V gene encodes CDR1 MNHEY and CDR2 SMNVEV (reference sequence). Trimming took 6 bases from V and 3 from J; bases not matched to a gene: 10. This CDR3 contains 16 residues. CDR3 protein: CASSLAGGGSYYEQYF. The DNA of the CDR3 is TGTGCCAGCAGCCTAGCGGGGGGTGGGAGCTACTACGAGCAGTACTTC.

In its sample, this clone was seen once. This chain joins TRBV9 and TRBJ1-1, with 8 bases that match TRBD1. The germline V gene encodes CDR1 SGDLS and CDR2 YYNGEE. The V segment lost 5 bases and the J segment 5 bases; nucleotides outside the gene matches: 8. This CDR3 spans 14 amino acids. The CDR3 bases are TGTGCCAGCAGGGGGACAGGCCTTGGGACTGAAGCTTTCTTT. Amino acids: CASRGTGLGTEAFF.

V gene TRBV6-5 combines with J gene TRBJ2-1; 9 bases map to TRBD2. Germline loops: CDR1 MNHEY, CDR2 SVGAGI. Germline trimming cut 5 bases from V and 8 bases from J; bases unmatched to any gene: 10. This CDR3 has 15 amino acids. As DNA, the CDR3 is TGTGCCAGCAGTACCCTCGCGGGGGGGCCGGATGAGCAGTTCTTC. This sequence encodes CASSTLAGGPDEQFF.

The chain links TRBV5-1 to TRBJ1-2; 9 positions agree with TRBD1. Germline CDR1 SGHRS, CDR2 YFSETQ. The V gene end was trimmed by 4 bases and the J gene end by 7 bases; junction bases not matched to a gene: 8. The CDR3 totals 14 residues. The CDR3 DNA is TGCGCCAGCAGCACTTTGGACAGGGGCCTTGGCTACACCTTC. It is translated as CASSTLDRGLGYTF.

The rearrangement links TRBV18 to TRBJ2-3, with TRBD2 as a possible D gene (7 bases). The V end was cut by 1 base, the J end by 1 base, with 12 bases between. CDR1 KGHSH and CDR2 LQKENI come from the germline V gene. The CDR3 runs 16 residues. In DNA, the CDR3 is TGTGCCAGCTCACCACTCGGGGGGCCTCGCACAGATACGCAGTATTTT. This translates into CASSPLGGPRTDTQYF. The complete variable domain, with remaining parts taken from reference TRBV18 and TRBJ2-3, reads NAGVMQNPRHLVRRRGQEARLRCSPMKGHSHVYWYRQLPEEGLKFMVYLQKENIIDESGMPKERFSAEFPKEGPSILRIQQVVRGDSAAYFCASSPLGGPRTDTQYFGPGTRLTVL.

This clone appeared once. The chain carries TRBV5-4 and TRBJ2-7, with D perhaps matching TRBD1 (6 bases). Germline V gene sequence: CDR1 SGHNT, CDR2 YYREEE (reference sequence). Trimming stripped 4 bases from V and 7 bases from J, with 12 bases between. CDR3 length equals 12 residues. CDR3 DNA: TGTGCCAGCAGCCGCGCTGACAGGGAGCAGTACTTC. Translated, it gives CASSRADREQYF.

The V call is TRBV5-5, the J call TRBJ2-7; D call uncertain. Germline lookup yields CDR1 SGHKS and CDR2 YYEKEE (reference sequence). This CDR3 has 14 amino acids. V was cut by 2 bases and J by 2 bases, with 11 bases left in between. Written as DNA, the CDR3 is TGTGCCAGCAGCTTTTCAGGCAGGACCTACGAGCAGTACTTC. Translation: CASSFSGRTYEQYF.

The chain employs TRBV7-3 and TRBJ2-7, with D maybe TRBD2 (5 bases). The length of the CDR3 is 14 residues. V lost 5 bases and J lost 5, with 16 bases in between. Germline CDR1 reads SGHTA; CDR2 reads FQGTGA. This chain's CDR3 is CASSQIPGSHEQYF. Here the CDR3 DNA reads TGTGCCAGCAGCCAGATACCGGGGAGCCACGAGCAGTACTTC. Full variable domain (missing parts from reference TRBV7-3 and TRBJ2-7): GAGVSQTPSNKVTEKGKYVELRCDPISGHTALYWYRQSLGQGPEFLIYFQGTGAADDSGLPNDRFFAVRPEGSVSTLKIQRTERGDSAVYLCASSQIPGSHEQYFGPGTRLTVT.

V is TRBV9 and J is TRBJ2-3; the match to TRBD2 covers 11 bases. Germline CDR1 is SGDLS and CDR2 is YYNGEE. Germline trimming cut 2 bases from V and 3 bases from J; bases unmatched to any gene: 2. This CDR3 is built from 15 residues. The CDR3 DNA reads as TGTGCCAGCAGCGTTAGCGGGGGGGAGACAGATACGCAGTATTTT. Protein: CASSVSGGETDTQYF.

This rearrangement joins TRBV6-5 to TRBJ1-2; D unresolved. This CDR3 contains 13 residues. Trimming removed 5 bases from V and 1 base from J, with 8 bases in between. Germline lookup yields CDR1 MNHEY and CDR2 SVGAGI. CDR3 sequence: CASSQEVNYGYTF. The CDR3 region has the DNA TGTGCCAGCAGTCAGGAGGTTAACTATGGCTACACCTTC.

The chain joins TRBV5-8 to TRBJ2-5; 8 nucleotides align to TRBD2. The CDR3 runs to 15 residues. With 3 bases clipped from V and 7 bases from J, the junction kept 11 bases outside the gene matches. CDR1 and CDR2 from the germline V gene are SGHTS and YDEGEE. The CDR3 DNA reads TGTGCCAGCAGCTCACTACTAGCGGAGCAGTGGACCCAGTACTTC. This gives the protein CASSSLLAEQWTQYF.

This clone was counted once. The rearrangement links TRBV4-3 to TRBJ2-2; D unclear. Trimming cost V 1 base and J 3 bases, with 18 bases left between them. The germline CDR1 and CDR2 sequences are LGHNA and YSLEER. The CDR3 consists of 18 residues. The CDR3, as DNA: TGCGCCAGCAGCCAAGTCTCCCCAGGCAGGCTGGACACCGGGGAGCTGTTTTTT. As protein: CASSQVSPGRLDTGELFF.

The rearrangement joins TRBV5-4 to TRBJ1-2, with D perhaps matching TRBD1 (6 bases). The CDR3 runs 15 residues. Trimming shortened V by 1 base and J by 4 bases, and 14 bases separated the two germline ends. Per germline, CDR1 SGHNT and CDR2 YYREEE (reference sequence). The CDR3 sequence is CASSLTSGVFYGYTF. Here the CDR3 DNA reads TGTGCCAGCAGCTTGACCTCAGGGGTCTTCTATGGCTACACCTTC.

V and J are TRBV4-1 and TRBJ2-1; possible D gene TRBD2, 6 bases. CDR3 length: 15 amino acids. Trimming took off 4 bases at V and 7 bases at J, with 17 bases between the two ends. CDR1 and CDR2 from the germline V gene are MGHRA and YSYEKL. CDR3 sequence (DNA): TGCGCCAGCAGCCTCCGACTAGGGGATATGAATGAGCAGTTCTTC. It is translated as CASSLRLGDMNEQFF.

This clone was seen a single time. The V call is TRBV19, the J call TRBJ1-6, with a possible D match to TRBD1 (6 bases). Deletions cut 6 bases from V and 4 bases from J, with 10 bases between. CDR3 size: 14 residues. The V gene's germline CDR1 is LNHDA and CDR2 SQIVND (reference sequence). CDR3 sequence: CASRWTDYNSPLHF. CDR3 DNA: TGTGCCAGTAGATGGACAGATTATAATTCACCCCTCCACTTT. Variable domain in full (rest from reference TRBV19 and TRBJ1-6): DGGITQSPKYLFRKEGQNVTLSCEQNLNHDAMYWYRQDPGQGLRLIYYSQIVNDFQKGDIAEGYSVSREKKESFPLTVTSAQKNPTAFYLCASRWTDYNSPLHFGNGTRLTVT.

The genes are TRBV7-2 and TRBJ2-3; TRBD2 is a possible D gene (6 bases). CDR1 and CDR2 from the germline V gene are SGHTA and FQGNSA. V lost 10 bases to trimming and J lost 4 bases, with 21 bases between them. CDR3 size: 15 residues. The CDR3, as DNA: TGTGCCACTGGCCCTGGGGCTAGCGCATCAGATACGCAGTATTTT. Amino acid sequence: CATGPGASASDTQYF.

This clone was detected once. The chain uses TRBV5-5 and TRBJ2-7, with TRBD1 identical over 7 bases. Germline V gene sequence: CDR1 SGHKS, CDR2 YYEKEE (reference sequence). Germline trimming cut 4 bases from V and 2 bases from J; bases unmatched to any gene: 6. The CDR3 has 14 residues. This CDR3 reads CASSPGTATYEQYF. As DNA, the CDR3 is TGTGCCAGCAGCCCCGGGACAGCCACCTACGAGCAGTACTTC.

The chain employs TRBV7-9 and TRBJ2-5; TRBD1 agrees at 9 bases. The CDR3 runs to 16 residues. The V and J ends lost 5 bases and 3 bases, in that order; junction bases with no gene match: 10. The V gene's germline CDR1 is SEHNR and CDR2 FQNEAQ (reference sequence). CDR3: CASSHRDRAVEETQYF. CDR3 DNA sequence: TGTGCCAGCAGCCATAGGGACAGGGCAGTGGAAGAGACCCAGTACTTC.

The genes are TRBV9 and TRBJ2-3; a possible D gene is TRBD2 (6 bases). CDR1 is SGDLS and CDR2 is YYNGEE in the germline V gene. CDR3 length: 12 amino acids. Trimming stripped 4 bases from V and 11 bases from J, with 14 bases between. The chain's CDR3 is CASSSNGGRQYF. The DNA of the CDR3 is TGTGCCAGCAGCTCAAACGGGGGTAGGCAGTATTTT.

The gene calls are TRBV2 and TRBJ1-2; no firm D call. Trimming cost V 10 bases and J 2 bases, with 5 bases left between them. The CDR3 contains 10 residues. CDR1 SNHLY and CDR2 FYNNEI come from the germline V gene. The CDR3 nucleotides read TGTGCCACAATGAACTATGGCTACACCTTC. Translating it yields CATMNYGYTF.

Points on this clone: One end of the junction is discordant with germline, which a read error may explain. The chain recombines TRBV6-6 with TRBJ2-2, with a weak D call TRBD2 (5 bases). The CDR3 is made up of 11 amino acids. Germline values: CDR1 MNHNY, CDR2 SVGAGI (reference sequence). The CDR3 DNA reads TGTGCCAGCACCAACACCGGGGAACTGTTTTTT. Amino acid sequence: CASTNTGELFF.

Notes on this clone: The sample contains more than one DNA sequence encoding this CDR3. J is TRBJ2-7 and V is TRBV9; 7 bases line up with TRBD2. The CDR3 length is 14 residues. The germline V gene has CDR1 SGDLS and CDR2 YYNGEE. J lost 2 bases, V lost 0 bases, and 2 bases had no gene match. The CDR3 region is CASSVGGGTYEQYF. The CDR3 DNA reads TGTGCCAGCAGCGTAGGGGGGGGTACCTACGAGCAGTACTTC.

This chain connects TRBV2 to TRBJ1-1; 7 positions match TRBD1. The CDR3 covers 17 residues. CDR1 and CDR2 from the germline V gene are SNHLY and FYNNEI. Unmatched junction bases numbered 18, after V lost 7 bases and J lost 4 bases. CDR3 protein: CASMDPRDSGRSTEAFF. The CDR3 DNA is TGTGCCAGCATGGACCCCCGGGACAGCGGGAGGAGCACTGAAGCTTTCTTT.

V gene TRBV19 combines with J gene TRBJ1-1; D is ambiguous. Germline V CDR1 and CDR2: LNHDA, SQIVND (reference sequence). V was cut by 6 bases and J by 4 bases, with 15 bases left in between. The CDR3 length is 14 residues. CDR3 nucleotides: TGTGCCAGTAGAGTTACAGTAGACACCACTGAAGCTTTCTTT. Translated: CASRVTVDTTEAFF.

This sequence joins TRBV27 and TRBJ1-1; 7 bases are a match to TRBD1. Germline CDR1 is MNHEY and CDR2 is SMNVEV (reference sequence). This CDR3 is built from 14 residues. V lost 4 bases to trimming and J lost 1 base; unmatched junction nucleotides: 3. The CDR3 reads CASSSGGRNTEAFF. The CDR3 DNA follows: TGTGCCAGCAGTTCAGGGGGTAGGAACACTGAAGCTTTCTTT.

The chain employs TRBV2 and TRBJ2-7, with D perhaps TRBD2 (5 bases). This CDR3 is built from 15 residues. V gave up 7 bases and J gave up 2 bases, with 18 bases separating them. CDR1 and CDR2 from the germline V gene are SNHLY and FYNNEI. CDR3 DNA: TGTGCCAGCATACCTTCGAGGGTAGGACCCTACGAGCAGTACTTC. Amino acid sequence: CASIPSRVGPYEQYF. Variable domain in full (rest from reference TRBV2 and TRBJ2-7): EPEVTQTPSHQVTQMGQEVILRCVPISNHLYFYWYRQILGQKVEFLVSFYNNEISEKSEIFDDQFSVERPDGSNFTLKIRSTKLEDSAMYFCASIPSRVGPYEQYFGPGTRLTVT.

The V gene is TRBV6-5, the J gene TRBJ2-7; 9 nucleotides match TRBD1. Per germline, CDR1 MNHEY and CDR2 SVGAGI. V lost 9 bases to trimming and J lost 6 bases; unmatched junction nucleotides: 15. CDR3 size: 15 residues. The CDR3 spells CASGVGTGSLSEQYF. CDR3 coding DNA: TGTGCCAGTGGTGTTGGGACAGGGTCGTTAAGCGAGCAGTACTTC.

The chain employs TRBV19 and TRBJ1-5, with 8 bases lining up with TRBD1. Germline CDR1 LNHDA, CDR2 SQIVND (reference sequence). V shed 7 bases and J 4 bases; nucleotides not matched to a gene: 6. CDR3 length: 14 residues. The CDR3 loop is CASNPGTGNQPQHF. DNA for the CDR3: TGTGCCAGTAACCCAGGGACAGGTAATCAGCCCCAGCATTTT.